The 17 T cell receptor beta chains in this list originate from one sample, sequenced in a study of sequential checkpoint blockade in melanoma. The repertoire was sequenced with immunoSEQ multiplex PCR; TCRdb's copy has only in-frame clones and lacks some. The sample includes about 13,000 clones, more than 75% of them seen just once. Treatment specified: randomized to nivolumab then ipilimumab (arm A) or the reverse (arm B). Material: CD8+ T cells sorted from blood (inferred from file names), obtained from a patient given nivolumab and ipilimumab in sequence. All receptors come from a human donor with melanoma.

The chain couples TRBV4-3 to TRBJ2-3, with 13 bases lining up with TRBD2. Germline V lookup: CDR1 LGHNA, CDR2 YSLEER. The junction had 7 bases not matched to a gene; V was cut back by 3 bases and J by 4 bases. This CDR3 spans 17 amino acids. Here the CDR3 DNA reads TGCGCCAGCAGCCATAAGGGGACTAGCGGGAACGCAGATACGCAGTATTTT. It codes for CASSHKGTSGNADTQYF.

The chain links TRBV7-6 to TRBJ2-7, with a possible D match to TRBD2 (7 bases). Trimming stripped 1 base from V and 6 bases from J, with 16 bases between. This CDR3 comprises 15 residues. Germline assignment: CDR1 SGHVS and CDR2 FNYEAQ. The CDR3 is CASSLDGGRKAEQYF. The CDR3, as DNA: TGTGCCAGCAGCTTAGACGGGGGGCGCAAGGCCGAGCAGTACTTC.

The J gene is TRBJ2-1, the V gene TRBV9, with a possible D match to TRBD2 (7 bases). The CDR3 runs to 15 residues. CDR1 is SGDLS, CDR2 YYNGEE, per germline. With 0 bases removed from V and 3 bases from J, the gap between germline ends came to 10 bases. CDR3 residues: CASSVAGEGYNEQFF. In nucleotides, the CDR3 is TGTGCCAGCAGCGTAGCAGGGGAGGGCTACAATGAGCAGTTCTTC.

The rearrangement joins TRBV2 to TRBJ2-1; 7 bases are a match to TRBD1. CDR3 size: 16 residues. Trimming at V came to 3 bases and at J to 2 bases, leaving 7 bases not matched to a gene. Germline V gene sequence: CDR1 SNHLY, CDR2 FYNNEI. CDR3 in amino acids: CASSELGGPAYNEQFF. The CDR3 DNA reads TGTGCCAGCAGTGAGTTAGGGGGCCCGGCCTACAATGAGCAGTTCTTC. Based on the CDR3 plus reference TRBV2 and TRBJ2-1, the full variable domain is EPEVTQTPSHQVTQMGQEVILRCVPISNHLYFYWYRQILGQKVEFLVSFYNNEISEKSEIFDDQFSVERPDGSNFTLKIRSTKLEDSAMYFCASSELGGPAYNEQFFGPGTRLTVL.

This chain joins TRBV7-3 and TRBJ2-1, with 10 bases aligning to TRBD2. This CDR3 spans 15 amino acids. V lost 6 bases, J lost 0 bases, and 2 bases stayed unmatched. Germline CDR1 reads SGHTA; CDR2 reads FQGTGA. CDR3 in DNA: TGTGCCAGCAGTAGACTAGCGGGCTCCTACAATGAGCAGTTCTTC. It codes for CASSRLAGSYNEQFF.

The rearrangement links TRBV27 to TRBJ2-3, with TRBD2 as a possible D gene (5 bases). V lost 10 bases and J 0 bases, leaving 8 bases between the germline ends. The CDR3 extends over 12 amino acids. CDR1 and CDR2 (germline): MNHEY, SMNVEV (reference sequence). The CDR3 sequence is CATRTSTDTQYF. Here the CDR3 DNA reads TGTGCCACCCGGACTAGCACAGATACGCAGTATTTT.

The CDR3 DNA is TGTGCCAGCAGTCACAGGGGGGGCTACGAGCAGTACTTC. Translated, it gives CASSHRGGYEQYF. The chain carries TRBV27 and TRBJ2-7, with D maybe TRBD1 (8 bases). Germline lookup yields CDR1 MNHEY and CDR2 SMNVEV (reference sequence). CDR3 length equals 13 residues. Trimming cost V 5 bases and J 3 bases, with 11 bases left between them.

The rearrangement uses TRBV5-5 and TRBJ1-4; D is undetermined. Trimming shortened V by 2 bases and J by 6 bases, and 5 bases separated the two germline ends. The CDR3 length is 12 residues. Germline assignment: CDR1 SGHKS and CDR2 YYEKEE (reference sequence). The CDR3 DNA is TGTGCCAGCAGCTTCGGGTATGAAAAACTGTTTTTT. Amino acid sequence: CASSFGYEKLFF.

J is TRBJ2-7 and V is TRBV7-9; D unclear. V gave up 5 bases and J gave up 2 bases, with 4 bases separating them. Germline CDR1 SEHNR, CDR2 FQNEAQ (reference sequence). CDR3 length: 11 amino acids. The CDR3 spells CASSPAYEQYF. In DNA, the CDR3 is TGTGCCAGCAGCCCCGCCTACGAGCAGTACTTC.

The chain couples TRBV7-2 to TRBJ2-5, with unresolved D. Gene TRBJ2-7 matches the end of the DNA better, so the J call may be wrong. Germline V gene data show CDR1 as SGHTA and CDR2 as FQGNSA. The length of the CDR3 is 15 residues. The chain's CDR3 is CASSLGSWGSYEQYF. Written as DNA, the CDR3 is TGTGCCAGCAGCTTAGGTTCATGGGGCTCCTACGAGCAGTACTTC.

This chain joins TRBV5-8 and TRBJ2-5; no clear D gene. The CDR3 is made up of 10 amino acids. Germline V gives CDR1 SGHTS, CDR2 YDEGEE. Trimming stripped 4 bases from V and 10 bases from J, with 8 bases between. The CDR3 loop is CASSIGVQYF. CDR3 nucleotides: TGTGCCAGCAGCATCGGAGTCCAGTACTTC.

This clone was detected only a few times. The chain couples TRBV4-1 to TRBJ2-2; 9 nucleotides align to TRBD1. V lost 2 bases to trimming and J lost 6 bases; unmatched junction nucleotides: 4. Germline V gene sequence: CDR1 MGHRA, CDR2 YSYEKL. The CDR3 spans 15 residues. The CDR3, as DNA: TGCGCCAGCAGCCAAATACGACAGGGGGCCGGGGAGCTGTTTTTT. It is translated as CASSQIRQGAGELFF.

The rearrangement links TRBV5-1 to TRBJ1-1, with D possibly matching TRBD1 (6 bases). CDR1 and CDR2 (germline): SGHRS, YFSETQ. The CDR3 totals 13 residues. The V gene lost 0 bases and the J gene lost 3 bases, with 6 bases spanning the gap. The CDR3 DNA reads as TGCGCCAGCAGCTTGGGACAGGACACTGAAGCTTTCTTT. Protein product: CASSLGQDTEAFF.

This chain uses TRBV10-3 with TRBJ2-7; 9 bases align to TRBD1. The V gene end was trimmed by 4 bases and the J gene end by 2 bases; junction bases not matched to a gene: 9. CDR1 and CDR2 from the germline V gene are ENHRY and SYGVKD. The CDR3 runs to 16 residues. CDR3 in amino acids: CAISGGPGQGTYEQYF. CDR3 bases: TGTGCCATCAGTGGGGGACCGGGACAGGGAACCTACGAGCAGTACTTC.

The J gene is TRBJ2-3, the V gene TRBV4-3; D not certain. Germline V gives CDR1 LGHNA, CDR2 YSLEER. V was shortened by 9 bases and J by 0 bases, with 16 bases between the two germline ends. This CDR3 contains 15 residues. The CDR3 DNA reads TGCGCCAGTCAATCTGGGCACACAAGCACAGATACGCAGTATTTT. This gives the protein CASQSGHTSTDTQYF.

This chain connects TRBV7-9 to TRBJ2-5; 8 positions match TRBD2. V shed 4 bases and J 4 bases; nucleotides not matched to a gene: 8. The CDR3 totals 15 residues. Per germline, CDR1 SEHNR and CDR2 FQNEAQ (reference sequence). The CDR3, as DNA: TGTGCCAGCAGCTCCCCGGGAAGCGGGGGAGAGACCCAGTACTTC. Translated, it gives CASSSPGSGGETQYF.

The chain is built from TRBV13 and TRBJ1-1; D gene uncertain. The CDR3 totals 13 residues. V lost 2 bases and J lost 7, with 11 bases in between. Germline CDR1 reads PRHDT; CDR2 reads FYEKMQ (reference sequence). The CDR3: CASSLPGSLEAFF. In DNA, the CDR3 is TGTGCCAGCAGCTTACCGGGGAGTCTTGAAGCTTTCTTT.